These 21 T cell receptor beta chains were all obtained from the same sample, sequenced in a study of blood T cell repertoires in COVID-19. This table comes from immunoSEQ multiplex PCR, and its TCRdb copy is limited to in-frame clones, with some not included. The data hold 250,000 to 350,000 clones, with around 89% observed a single time. The sample comprised peripheral blood. The receptor source for this set is a woman in her sixties with acute or convalescent COVID-19.

CDR3 in DNA: TGTGCCAGCAGCTTTGACATTTACTATGGCTACACCTTC. Amino acid sequence: CASSFDIYYGYTF. The chain carries TRBV7-2 and TRBJ1-2; D gene unclear. The V gene lost 3 bases and the J gene lost 3 bases, with 8 bases spanning the gap. CDR1 SGHTA and CDR2 FQGNSA come from the germline V gene. The CDR3 is made up of 13 amino acids.

V usage is TRBV29-1 and J usage is TRBJ2-3, with TRBD1 matching over 8 bases. Trimming took 3 bases from V and 3 from J; bases not matched to a gene: 2. The CDR3 runs to 13 residues. Germline loops: CDR1 SQVTM, CDR2 ANQGSEA. The CDR3 DNA reads TGCAGCGTTGAGACAGGGGTTACAGATACGCAGTATTTT. It codes for CSVETGVTDTQYF.

The J gene is TRBJ2-3, the V gene TRBV30, with D maybe TRBD1 (6 bases). The CDR3 is 13 residues long. V lost 3 bases and J lost 8, with 15 bases in between. CDR1 is GTSNPN, CDR2 SVGIG, per germline (reference sequence). The CDR3 DNA reads as TGTGCCTGGAGCAGGACAGTTTCTGGTACGCAGTATTTT. This sequence encodes CAWSRTVSGTQYF.

The rearrangement links TRBV27 to TRBJ1-6, with D maybe TRBD1 (6 bases). Between the trimmed V and J ends, which lost 6 bases and 5 bases, there was a span of 14 bases. The CDR3 totals 15 residues. The germline gives CDR1 MNHEY, CDR2 SMNVEV (reference sequence). Here the CDR3 reads CASSRRGQNNSPLHF. In DNA form, the CDR3 reads TGTGCCAGCAGCCGCAGGGGCCAGAATAATTCACCCCTCCACTTT.

This clone appeared once. The chain carries TRBV27 and TRBJ1-5; 8 bases map to TRBD1. Germline CDR1 and CDR2: MNHEY and SMNVEV (reference sequence). J gave up 7 bases and V 5 bases, and 7 bases lay outside the gene matches. This CDR3 region has 14 residues. CDR3 nucleotide sequence: TGTGCCAGCAGTAGGTCAGGGGGCATCCAGCCCCAGCATTTT. This gives the protein CASSRSGGIQPQHF.

This sequence joins TRBV19 and TRBJ2-7; 8 bases match TRBD2. The ends lost 1 base at V and 3 bases at J; junction bases unmatched: 2. This CDR3 is 14 amino acids long. Germline V gene data show CDR1 as LNHDA and CDR2 as SQIVND (reference sequence). CDR3 sequence reads: CASSIVLAGYEQYF. For the CDR3, the DNA is TGTGCCAGTAGTATAGTCCTAGCGGGCTACGAGCAGTACTTC.

This clone has a single count. This chain joins TRBV4-1 and TRBJ2-7; D gene unclear. Per the germline V gene, CDR1 is MGHRA and CDR2 is YSYEKL. The CDR3 runs to 14 residues. Trimming removed 0 bases at V and 1 base at J, with 7 bases between. The DNA of the CDR3 is TGCGCCAGCAGCCAAGACCACAGTTCCTACGAGCAGTACTTC. Its protein product is CASSQDHSSYEQYF.

This chain connects TRBV7-2 to TRBJ1-6; D is ambiguous. Germline V gene lookup returns CDR1 SGHTA and CDR2 FQGNSA. V was trimmed by 5 bases and J by 13 bases, leaving 21 bases between them. The CDR3 is 15 residues long. The CDR3 protein is CASSPRTAGGSPLHF. For the CDR3, the DNA is TGTGCCAGCAGCCCAAGGACCGCGGGAGGTTCGCCCCTCCACTTT.

This sequence joins TRBV3-1 (or the pseudogene TRBV3-2) and TRBJ2-3; tentatively, D is TRBD2 (5 bases). This CDR3 has 12 residues. Germline V CDR1 and CDR2: LGHDT, YNNKEL (reference sequence). V was clipped by 3 bases and J by 9 bases, with 10 bases between them. The CDR3 DNA reads as TGTGCCAGCAGCCAGGATGAGGGAACGCAGTATTTT. It yields the protein CASSQDEGTQYF.

The gene calls are TRBV5-1 and TRBJ2-1; perhaps TRBD1 as D (6 bases). The CDR3 spans 15 residues. Trimming shortened V by 3 bases and J by 0 bases, and 10 bases separated the two germline ends. CDR1 is SGHRS and CDR2 is YFSETQ in the germline V gene. Here the CDR3 DNA reads TGCGCCAGCAGCTCCGGACAGTCCTCCTACAATGAGCAGTTCTTC. Encoded protein: CASSSGQSSYNEQFF.

The V and J genes are TRBV28 and TRBJ2-7; the match to TRBD2 covers 13 bases. This CDR3 is 13 amino acids long. Germline CDR1 MDHEN, CDR2 SYDVKM. V was clipped by 6 bases and J by 4 bases; unmatched bases: 0. In DNA, the CDR3 is TGTGCCAGCAGGACTAGCGGGAGGTACGAGCAGTACTTC. Protein sequence: CASRTSGRYEQYF.

This clone was observed a few times. This chain links TRBV2 with TRBJ2-7; no clear D gene. Germline V CDR1 and CDR2: SNHLY, FYNNEI. V shed 8 bases and J shed 5 bases, with 22 bases lying between them. This CDR3 contains 15 residues. The CDR3 here is CASDSAGRYIDEQYF. The CDR3 nucleotides are TGTGCCAGCGACTCAGCCGGCAGATATATCGACGAGCAGTACTTC.

The table lists this clone with a count of one. The J gene is TRBJ2-7, the V gene TRBV6-5; 7 nucleotides agree with TRBD1. Trimming cost V 8 bases and J 3 bases; bases outside gene matches: 7. The germline V gene has CDR1 MNHEY and CDR2 SVGAGI. The CDR3 totals 13 residues. In nucleotides, the CDR3 is TGTGCCAGCGGGGACAGACCTCTCTACGAGCAGTACTTC. Its translation is CASGDRPLYEQYF.

The genes are TRBV6-5 and TRBJ2-7; 12 nucleotides match TRBD1. Trimming took 6 bases from V and 6 from J; bases not matched to a gene: 9. CDR1 and CDR2 from the germline V gene are MNHEY and SVGAGI. The CDR3 runs 15 residues. This CDR3 is CASSQTGTGGLEQYF. The CDR3 coding sequence is TGTGCCAGCAGCCAGACCGGGACAGGGGGCCTCGAGCAGTACTTC.

This clone is a singleton in its sample. The V and J genes are TRBV2 and TRBJ2-7; no clear D gene. Trimming shortened V by 6 bases and J by 4 bases, and 16 bases separated the two germline ends. CDR1 and CDR2 from the germline V gene are SNHLY and FYNNEI. This CDR3 comprises 14 residues. The CDR3 loop is CASSLPLGLYEQYF. The DNA of the CDR3 is TGTGCCAGCAGCCTGCCGCTAGGCCTTTACGAGCAGTACTTC.

The chain employs TRBV5-1 and TRBJ2-2; tentative D call: TRBD2 (6 bases). Trimming took off 4 bases at V and 5 bases at J, with 18 bases between the two ends. The CDR3 has 16 residues. CDR1 is SGHRS and CDR2 is YFSETQ in the germline V gene. CDR3 protein: CASSVRLAGMTGELFF. The CDR3 region has the DNA TGCGCCAGCAGCGTGCGACTGGCGGGAATGACCGGGGAGCTGTTTTTT.

The chain links TRBV4-1 to TRBJ1-5; 8 nucleotides agree with TRBD1. Germline V gene data show CDR1 as MGHRA and CDR2 as YSYEKL. This CDR3 contains 15 residues. After removal of 3 bases from V and 6 bases from J, the junction contained 7 bases not matched to a gene. The CDR3 DNA is TGCGCCAGCAGCCACCTCAGGGGGCTTGGTCAGCCCCAGCATTTT. This sequence encodes CASSHLRGLGQPQHF.

The chain combines TRBV11-3 with TRBJ2-1, with TRBD2 matching over 9 bases. J was trimmed by 7 bases and V by 4 bases; bases with no gene match: 8. Per germline, CDR1 SGHNT and CDR2 YENEEA. The CDR3 length is 15 residues. CDR3 nucleotides: TGTGCCAGCAGCTCCCGTAGCGGGAGTAGGAATGAGCAGTTCTTC. Amino acid sequence: CASSSRSGSRNEQFF.

A word on this clone: Distinct nucleotide sequences in the sample also encode this CDR3. The chain recombines TRBV29-1 with TRBJ2-3; TRBD2 matches at 9 bases. The CDR3 sequence is 12 residues long. V was clipped by 2 bases and J by 8 bases; unmatched bases: 2. The V gene's germline CDR1 is SQVTM and CDR2 ANQGSEA. As DNA, the CDR3 is TGCAGCGTTGAATTGACTAGCGGTACGCAGTATTTT. This gives the protein CSVELTSGTQYF.

As regards this clone: This may come from a read error, since a much larger clone is one base off. Other DNA sequences in the same sample also yield this CDR3. The chain uses TRBV7-9 and TRBJ2-7; D is undetermined. The ends were cut back, 3 bases at V and 3 bases at J, with 3 bases in the middle. Germline lookup yields CDR1 SEHNR and CDR2 FQNEAQ (reference sequence). The CDR3 length is 11 residues. CDR3 residues: CASSFSYEQYF. CDR3 coding DNA: TGTGCCAGCAGCTTCAGCTACGAGCAGTACTTC.

The chain combines TRBV18 with TRBJ1-4; D is unresolved. The V gene's germline CDR1 is KGHSH and CDR2 LQKENI. This CDR3 comprises 15 residues. With 6 bases removed from V and 1 base from J, the gap between germline ends came to 12 bases. CDR3: CASSLRSGTNEKLFF. The CDR3 region has the DNA TGTGCCAGCTCCCTCCGGAGCGGAACTAATGAAAAACTGTTTTTT.